Shown below are 2 T cell receptor beta chains from a single sample sequenced in a study of cytomegalovirus exposure and HLA in healthy donors. Amplification used 60 Vbeta primers and 13 Jbeta primers. Generated by immunoSEQ multiplex PCR, the TCRdb table keeps only in-frame clones and is missing some. The table has approximately 97,000 clones, 77% seen once. Sequenced material: PBMCs. The receptors derive from a male donor in good health and CMV-seropositive.

This clone has a handful of counts. This chain links TRBV29-1 with TRBJ2-1; 16 bases are a match to TRBD2. In germline, CDR1 is SQVTM, CDR2 ANQGSEA. The CDR3 loop spans 17 amino acids. Germline trimming cut 6 bases from V and 0 bases from J; bases unmatched to any gene: 5. DNA for the CDR3: TGCAGCGTAGAGGGGACTAGCGGGAGGGCCTCCTACAATGAGCAGTTCTTC. Its translation: CSVEGTSGRASYNEQFF.

The rearrangement joins TRBV6-5 to TRBJ2-3; 11 bases fit TRBD2. The CDR3 contains 15 residues. The V and J ends lost 7 bases and 2 bases, in that order; junction bases with no gene match: 5. Germline V gene data show CDR1 as MNHEY and CDR2 as SVGAGI. CDR3 bases: TGTGCCAGCACCCCACTAGCGGGAGTCACAGATACGCAGTATTTT. Its translation is CASTPLAGVTDTQYF.